This TCR beta chain was sequenced in a study of T cells in Graves' hyperthyroidism and ophthalmopathy. Diagnoses rested on clinical symptoms, serum thyroxine and TRAb, thyroid ultrasound and orbital computed tomography. Fresh peripheral blood, under 11 ml, yielded the PBMCs. Study findings and constraints: Ophthalmopathy, which appeared later, was predicted by the model a median roughly 6.6 months before onset. Among clonotypes expanded in thyroid above 0.001, most were also found in blood.

This CDR3 region has 13 residues. Germline lookup yields CDR1 SGHRS and CDR2 YFSETQ. V was cut by 4 bases and J by 8 bases, with 15 bases left in between. Amplification yielded TCR beta CDR3 regions, with RNA transcripts as the source. The HTBI set primed first-round TCR CDR3 RT-PCR. TCRdb passed the multiplex PCR reads through MiXCR, listing each CDR3 protein once. The sample lists around 300,000 distinct CDR3 sequences, about 13% occurring once. This clonotype was found many times. The antigen is not known. This sequence originates from a woman in her forties with Graves' hyperthyroidism. The V and J genes are TRBV5-1 and TRBJ1-2, with a tentative D call TRBD1 (6 bases). The sample taken for sequencing was blood. CDR3 coding DNA: TGCGCCAGCAGCCACGGACAGTCTCGGGGCTACACCTTC. It yields the protein CASSHGQSRGYTF.